The present entry profiles one T cell receptor (beta chain) with its context. This entry is derived from a study of blood T cell repertoires in COVID-19. The wider study: There were acute and convalescent COVID-19 samples, and they came from the United States, Italy and Spain.

Original processing methods: Amplification of reference gene primers provided the estimated nucleated cell counts. Only in-frame clones appear in the TCRdb table, and some are missing; sequencing was by immunoSEQ multiplex PCR. That table furnishes V, J and clone size, whereas the DNA furnished D and trimming. This table holds fewer than 200,000 clones, roughly 77% found once. The TCR originated in a man aged 70-80 years with active or convalescent COVID-19. The sequenced material came from peripheral blood.

The CDR3 protein is CAWETSGSPGETQYF. In nucleotides, the CDR3 is TGTGCCTGGGAAACTAGCGGATCACCTGGGGAGACCCAGTACTTC. The rearrangement uses TRBV30 and TRBJ2-5, with 8 positions matching TRBD2. The V gene's germline CDR1 is GTSNPN and CDR2 SVGIG (reference sequence). The CDR3 has 15 amino acids. The junction had 13 bases not matched to a gene; V was cut back by 5 bases and J by 5 bases.